These 13 T cell receptor beta chains were sequenced from one sample in a study of PD-1 blockade in classical Hodgkin lymphoma. The repertoire was sequenced with immunoSEQ multiplex PCR; TCRdb's copy has only in-frame clones and lacks some. Of around 18,000 clones in the sample, just over 70% were seen once. Time point given: cycle 4 day 1 (C4D1), after more than five weeks of nivolumab. Each patient experienced a relapse that followed autologous stem cell transplantation, and brentuximab vedotin exposure varied. Using magnetic negative selection, the CD4+ T cells were separated out of thawed PBMCs. Sequenced here: CD4+ T cells from blood, sampled before the fourth cycle of nivolumab. These receptor sequences come from a human donor with classical Hodgkin lymphoma.

J is TRBJ1-2 and V is TRBV18, with D unclear. The V end lost 2 bases, the J end lost 4 bases, and 5 bases lay between the germline ends. Germline V CDR1 and CDR2: KGHSH, LQKENI. The CDR3 consists of 12 residues. The CDR3 DNA reads TGTGCCAGCTCACCAGGCACCTATGGCTACACCTTC. Translating it yields CASSPGTYGYTF.

The V and J genes are TRBV27 and TRBJ1-2, with TRBD1 identical over 9 bases. Germline CDR1 reads MNHEY; CDR2 reads SMNVEV (reference sequence). V was clipped by 6 bases and J by 3 bases; unmatched bases: 8. The length of the CDR3 is 15 residues. The CDR3 loop is CASRGPGQGHYGYTF. CDR3 sequence (DNA): TGTGCCAGCAGGGGTCCGGGACAGGGCCACTATGGCTACACCTTC.

This clone was counted a few times. CDR3 in DNA: TGTGCCAGCACCTTAAGTAGCGGTCGGTACAATGAGCAGTTCTTC. Residues: CASTLSSGRYNEQFF. V is TRBV28 and J is TRBJ2-1, with D perhaps matching TRBD2 (6 bases). CDR1 and CDR2 from the germline V gene are MDHEN and SYDVKM. This CDR3 has 15 amino acids. Deletions cut 7 bases from V and 4 bases from J, with 17 bases between.

The rearrangement links TRBV4-3 to TRBJ1-4, with a tentative D call TRBD1 (6 bases). The ends were cut back, 0 bases at V and 9 bases at J, with 14 bases in the middle. Germline CDR1 is LGHNA and CDR2 is YSLEER. CDR3 size: 15 residues. CDR3 amino acids: CASSQERSTGQKLFF. The CDR3 region has the DNA TGCGCCAGCAGCCAAGAAAGGTCGACAGGCCAAAAACTGTTTTTT.

This chain joins TRBV9 and TRBJ1-4, with unresolved D. The CDR3 contains 14 residues. V was clipped by 0 bases and J by 4 bases, with 7 bases between them. Per the germline V gene, CDR1 is SGDLS and CDR2 is YYNGEE. This CDR3 is CASSVGTNNEKLFF. DNA for the CDR3: TGTGCCAGCAGCGTAGGGACTAATAATGAAAAACTGTTTTTT. Full variable domain (missing parts from reference TRBV9 and TRBJ1-4): DSGVTQTPKHLITATGQRVTLRCSPRSGDLSVYWYQQSLDQGLQFLIQYYNGEERAKGNILERFSAQQFPDLHSELNLSSLELGDSALYFCASSVGTNNEKLFFGSGTQLSVL.

This clone was seen more than once but under ten times. The chain couples TRBV6-4 to TRBJ1-2; no clear D. V was pared by 3 bases and J by 5 bases, with 4 bases between. The V gene's germline CDR1 is MRHNA and CDR2 SNTAGT. This CDR3 spans 11 amino acids. CDR3 loop: CASSEWYGYTF. The CDR3 DNA is TGTGCCAGCAGTGAGTGGTATGGCTACACCTTC.

The chain is built from TRBV2 and TRBJ2-7, with 7 bases aligning to TRBD2. This CDR3 region has 13 residues. The ends lost 4 bases at V and 0 bases at J; junction bases unmatched: 0. The germline V gene encodes CDR1 SNHLY and CDR2 FYNNEI. CDR3 DNA: TGTGCCAGCAGTGGGGACTACTCCTACGAGCAGTACTTC. This gives the protein CASSGDYSYEQYF. The whole variable domain, remainder taken from reference TRBV2 and TRBJ2-7, is EPEVTQTPSHQVTQMGQEVILRCVPISNHLYFYWYRQILGQKVEFLVSFYNNEISEKSEIFDDQFSVERPDGSNFTLKIRSTKLEDSAMYFCASSGDYSYEQYFGPGTRLTVT.

This chain joins TRBV18 and TRBJ2-1, with TRBD1 as a possible D gene (6 bases). The CDR3 loop spans 14 amino acids. The germline V gene encodes CDR1 KGHSH and CDR2 LQKENI. Trimming cost V 0 bases and J 7 bases, with 10 bases left between them. The CDR3 region has the DNA TGTGCCAGCTCACCACCCAACAGGGTTAATGAGCAGTTCTTC. Encoded protein: CASSPPNRVNEQFF. Variable domain in full (rest from reference TRBV18 and TRBJ2-1): NAGVMQNPRHLVRRRGQEARLRCSPMKGHSHVYWYRQLPEEGLKFMVYLQKENIIDESGMPKERFSAEFPKEGPSILRIQQVVRGDSAAYFCASSPPNRVNEQFFGPGTRLTVL.

The chain recombines TRBV5-1 with TRBJ2-4; D is ambiguous. Trimming pared 6 bases from V and 5 bases from J, leaving 18 bases between. The CDR3 is 15 residues long. Per the germline V gene, CDR1 is SGHRS and CDR2 is YFSETQ. The CDR3 region has the DNA TGCGCCAGCACCTCTGGGGTTCCAGGCCAAAACATTCAGTACTTC. It encodes CASTSGVPGQNIQYF.

This clone has more than one count but fewer than ten. The CDR3 nucleotides are TGTGCCAGCAGTGAAGCGCGGGTTGAAGCTTTCTTT. It codes for CASSEARVEAFF. V is TRBV2 and J is TRBJ1-1; no reliable D call. CDR3 length: 12 residues. Germline lookup yields CDR1 SNHLY and CDR2 FYNNEI. V was pared by 0 bases and J by 7 bases, with 6 bases between. The complete variable domain, with remaining parts taken from reference TRBV2 and TRBJ1-1, reads EPEVTQTPSHQVTQMGQEVILRCVPISNHLYFYWYRQILGQKVEFLVSFYNNEISEKSEIFDDQFSVERPDGSNFTLKIRSTKLEDSAMYFCASSEARVEAFFGQGTRLTVV.

The sample holds a few counts of this clone. This rearrangement joins TRBV6-5 to TRBJ2-2; TRBD1 might be the D (6 bases). Germline CDR1 MNHEY, CDR2 SVGAGI. V was cut by 6 bases and J by 3 bases, with 11 bases left in between. This CDR3 is built from 14 residues. CDR3 loop: CASRTGYYTGELFF. The DNA for the CDR3 is TGTGCCAGCAGGACAGGATACTACACCGGGGAGCTGTTTTTT.

This chain joins TRBV7-2 and TRBJ2-5, with D maybe TRBD1 (5 bases). CDR1 is SGHTA and CDR2 is FQGNSA in the germline V gene. V lost 2 bases to trimming and J lost 1 base, with 8 bases between them. The CDR3 runs 14 residues. The CDR3 sequence is CASSLQGSQETQYF. The DNA of the CDR3 is TGTGCCAGCAGCTTACAGGGCTCCCAAGAGACCCAGTACTTC.

This clone was counted a few times. V gene TRBV5-1 combines with J gene TRBJ2-1; TRBD1 is a possible D gene (5 bases). V lost 0 bases and J 4 bases, leaving 11 bases between the germline ends. The CDR3 consists of 15 residues. Per the germline V gene, CDR1 is SGHRS and CDR2 is YFSETQ. The CDR3 DNA reads TGCGCCAGCAGCTTGGGTGACAGAGTATACAATGAGCAGTTCTTC. Protein sequence: CASSLGDRVYNEQFF.